The 4 T cell receptor beta chains below were found in one sample sequenced in a study of CD8 T cells in ankylosing spondylitis. One entry per CDR3 protein results from TCRdb running MiXCR on the 5' RACE reads. The sample consists of about 24,000 distinct CDR3 sequences, approximately 12% of them appearing once. The sequencing sample was made of blood. These receptors were taken from a male donor with ankylosing spondylitis or in good health (not recorded which).

The gene calls are TRBV2 and TRBJ2-3; D is undetermined. Germline CDR1 and CDR2: SNHLY and FYNNEI. The V end was cut by 4 bases, the J end by 12 bases, with 11 bases between. CDR3 length: 11 residues. In DNA, the CDR3 is TGTGCCAGCAGTGGGGCAGGCCGCCAGTATTTT. This gives the protein CASSGAGRQYF.

The V gene is TRBV6-5, the J gene TRBJ1-1; the D gene is possibly TRBD1 (5 bases). This CDR3 is built from 14 residues. With 6 bases removed from V and 8 bases from J, the gap between germline ends came to 19 bases. Germline values: CDR1 MNHEY, CDR2 SVGAGI. The CDR3 sequence: CASRPDVWGWEAFF. The CDR3 nucleotides read TGTGCCAGCAGACCGGACGTATGGGGCTGGGAAGCTTTCTTT.

This clonotype was seen a few times. The chain links TRBV4-1 to TRBJ2-7; TRBD1 is a possible D gene (5 bases). Trimming left V 2 bases short and J 2 bases short, with 13 bases between. Germline V gene data show CDR1 as MGHRA and CDR2 as YSYEKL. The CDR3 sequence is 15 residues long. CDR3 nucleotides: TGCGCCAGCAGCCAACAGGGCCCAGCCACCTACGAGCAGTACTTC. This gives the protein CASSQQGPATYEQYF.

V gene TRBV29-1 combines with J gene TRBJ2-1; 9 nucleotides align to TRBD1. The V segment lost 7 bases and the J segment 5 bases; nucleotides outside the gene matches: 3. CDR3 length: 12 residues. Germline CDR1 SQVTM, CDR2 ANQGSEA. The CDR3 region has the DNA TGCAGCGCGGGACAGGGTGACAATGAGCAGTTCTTC. Its protein is CSAGQGDNEQFF.